These T cell receptor beta chains were read from a single sample in a study of monozygotic twins with inflammatory bowel disease. TCRdb reprocessed the 5' RACE reads and keeps a single row for each CDR3 protein, giving no DNA. Its table lists approximately 110,000 distinct CDR3 sequences. Sequenced input: blood. Source of these receptors: a human donor with ulcerative colitis or Crohn's disease, or a healthy co-twin of an affected twin (not recorded which). CDR3s include the opening cysteine and the closing phenylalanine or tryptophan.

>TRBV18|TRBJ1-3
CASSPMENSGNTIYF
>TRBV15|TRBJ2-7
CATSTGTRYEQYF
>TRBV28|TRBJ2-1
CASSLWGLADYNEQFF
>TRBV5-1|TRBJ2-1
CASSRDRGSYNEQFF
>TRBV25-1|TRBJ1-6
CASRQGPFGSPLHF
>TRBV12-3/TRBV12-4|TRBJ2-1
CASSLSITGGPNNEQFF
>TRBV6-5|TRBJ1-5
CASSFGAEQPQHF
>TRBV5-1|TRBJ1-1
CASSSDSEGARTEAFF
>TRBV11-3|TRBJ2-2
CASSPGLAGLTGELFF
>TRBV6-5|TRBJ2-2
CASSYPFTAGGPEGGELFF
>TRBV28|TRBJ2-5
CASSFSDRETQYF
>TRBV20-1|TRBJ2-7
CSARERRRGEQYF
>TRBV20-1|TRBJ2-7
CSASNSGETYEQYF
>TRBV27|TRBJ1-1
CASGPRWAEAFF
>TRBV4-3|TRBJ2-2
CASSQDTGIGGELFF
>TRBV14|TRBJ2-1
CASSQTSGANEQFF
>TRBV11-2|TRBJ2-2
CASSLGERYRSHTGELFF
>TRBV5-1|TRBJ2-5
CASSPDNEETQYF
>TRBV5-1|TRBJ2-5
CASSLATFQETQYF
>TRBV5-1|TRBJ2-7
CASNDRWDRGSYEQYF
>TRBV3-1|TRBJ1-1
CASSQDLGGVNTEAFF
>TRBV12-3/TRBV12-4|TRBJ2-1
CASSRLLSGGEQFF
>TRBV5-1|TRBJ2-1
CASSLQVAGEQFF
>TRBV7-2|TRBJ2-7
CASSSTGTPSYEQYF